This T cell receptor beta chain was sequenced in a study of T cell clusters in autoimmune cytopenias. Study-wide results and caveats: Primary autoimmune cytopenia patients seemingly lacked the physiological T cell clusters found in healthy donors. The T cell clusters were defined only in silico, without experimental functional validation. TRB repertoire shifts in secondary cytopenia and chronic lymphocytic leukemia mostly reflected lymphoma, not autoimmunity. The cluster-lack signature was not seen for secondary cytopenia versus chronic lymphocytic leukemia.

There are 16 residues in the CDR3. Germline V gene lookup returns CDR1 MNHNY and CDR2 SVGAGI (reference sequence). Some 38,000 genome equivalents of blood DNA were amplified for TRB. TRB rearrangements were amplified by touch-down multiplex PCR with mixed TRB-A/B primers. TCRdb re-called the multiplex PCR reads and gives one entry per CDR3 protein, without DNA. Its listing shows around 4,500 distinct CDR3 sequences. On this clonotype: Its specificity is unknown.

Sequencing was performed on peripheral blood. This chain links TRBV6-6 with TRBJ1-1; checking the TCRdb D call of TRBD1 is not possible without DNA. This clonotype originated in a human donor with an autoimmune cytopenia or autoimmune hepatitis (not recorded which). The CDR3 sequence: CASSHTTGAGNTEAFF.